This entry features one T cell receptor beta chain sequence. Only one count was recorded for this clone. Its recognized antigen is unknown. One base away there is no much larger clone; base qualities are not given. The data belong to a study of cytomegalovirus exposure and HLA in healthy donors (dated by TCRdb to the late 2010s). For the study in its entirety: According to an earlier analysis of 587 of the donors, about 179 million T cells yielded 90 million to 140 million unique TCR beta sequences and roughly 280 Gb of sequence data. All discovery cohort repertoires had been generated on a single sequencing platform. About 5 DR-DQ haplotypes were handled as single units for association and clustering, since linkage in the cohort was strong. On average, over 200,000 unique TCR beta nucleotide sequences were sequenced per donor among 398 genotyped donors of the cohort, with roughly 18% of those sequences being non-productive. Among the approximately 400 genotyped donors, about 85% belonged to the genetic ancestry cluster associated with self-reported Caucasian donors. Besides the first cohort of 666 subjects, a separate validation cohort made up of over a hundred different subjects was used. The study aimed to test whether signatures of past pathogen exposure could be identified by cataloging public T cell receptors. A later analysis re-analyzed previously published TCR beta repertoires from hundreds of donors and added high-resolution HLA genotyping to study TCR occurrence patterns. Class I and class II HLA loci were covered by the typing at four-digit resolution. Rather than using new phenotypic data, the later analysis identified candidate immune exposures from TCR beta sequences and from how often those sequences occurred across donors. Roughly 300 gigabases of sequencing data and approximately 93 million unique TCR sequences were included in an early release covering about 600 HLA-typed donors. The number of donors typed differed by locus, with 629-630 for A, B, C, DRB1 and DQB1, 522 for DQA1, under 610 for DPA1, and 450 to 480 for DPB1. In a later genetic analysis, genome-wide SNP genotypes for about 65% of the roughly 670 donors were used, and that subset was treated as a discovery cohort. An earlier analysis of approximately 580 of the donors used high-throughput TCR beta sequencing to judge whether each TCR beta V gene segment behaved as functional or pseudogenic. The study used immunosequencing to profile the T cell repertoires of some 600 subjects and linked those repertoires to cytomegalovirus serostatus. Donor age, sex, ethnicity and CMV serostatus were compiled alongside the repertoire data. To predict cytomegalovirus infection status, the study combined high-throughput TCR immunosequencing, statistical association of individual TCRs with disease status, and machine learning.

The paper as a whole reports these results and caveats: Assigning TCR associations to individual alleles was difficult when HLA alleles, especially DR and DQ, strongly co-occurred. In the study, approximately 160 TCR beta chains were listed as associated with cytomegalovirus. For the cohort, immune exposure information was limited to CMV serostatus. Cytomegalovirus status was reported to be diagnosed by the classifier with high specificity and sensitivity in both the original and validation cohorts. A further reported finding was that TCR beta sequences accurately predicted the HLA-A and HLA-B alleles for most subjects in the first cohort. Because HLA typing was missing for some donors at each locus, association tests included only the typed subset. Only TCR beta chains were sequenced in this cohort, and the absence of alpha or paired-chain data limited detectable features. Broadly in line with IMGT annotations, most TCR beta V segments showed up in productive rearrangements about 90% or about 30% of the time in an earlier analysis of around 550 of the donors. The earlier analysis of about 600 of the donors excluded 15 to 20 rarely observed V segments, including chromosome 9 orphons, because counts were too low. Roughly uniform sequencing depth across donors was assumed in presence/absence analyses, although this assumption may not hold. Some IMGT-functional V segments, including TRBV6-2 and TRBV6-3, could not be told apart with the 87-base-pair reads, so those segments were excluded. In a later analysis, TCR association rates were found to vary across HLA loci, with the most associated TCRs seen for DRB1 alleles and the fewest for HLA-C alleles. A later analysis found that most CMV-associated TCR beta chains appeared HLA-restricted, with HLA associations seemingly driven largely by CMV exposure. A later analysis reported that several top co-occurrence clusters appeared linked to parvovirus B19, influenza, CMV and Epstein-Barr virus. A few of the identified cytomegalovirus-associated TCR beta chains were confirmed in vitro to be specific for cytomegalovirus antigens. Linkage disequilibrium might explain the correlated functional status among segregating V segments, but an unknown experimental factor could not be ruled out. In a later analysis, 16,951 TCR beta sequences were associated with specific HLA alleles at a false discovery rate of 0.05. In a later analysis, HLA-associated TCR beta chains showed more clonal expansion and lower generation probabilities than non-associated chains that were equally common. A cluster of highly shared sequence variants was judged likely to be a technical artifact of the sequencing pipeline. Across donors, most TCR sequences were observed very rarely, whereas some public TCRs were present in many individuals. The authors suggested that the approach could potentially be generalized to other disease states and immunological phenotypes. In a later genetic analysis, a missense DCLRE1C variant was associated with V-gene and J-gene trimming of TCR beta chains, and the association was replicated in an independent cohort. According to a later genetic analysis, donors in an Asian-associated ancestry cluster had fewer N-insertions in productive TCRs than the approximately 670-donor mean.

The cohort consisted of hundreds of healthy bone marrow donors. At the time of sampling, all cohort members were nominally healthy, though unrecorded immune exposures were likely present. The donor tested CMV seropositive and was one of the 289 seropositive cohort members. A peripheral blood sample was provided by each donor, and peripheral blood mononuclear cells were used for TCR beta sequencing. The Qiagen DNeasy Blood Extraction Kit was used to extract genomic DNA from the blood cell samples. CDR1 SGHVS and CDR2 FNYEAQ were looked up in the germline V gene. From the cysteine through the phenylalanine, the CDR3 covers 15 amino acids. Only CDR3 DNA is held: 45 bases, read in frame from base 1. For this chain, trimming is 5 bases at the V end and 0 bases at the J end, and the number of junction bases without a gene match is 6. Library method: the immunoSEQ multiplex PCR assay. For the multiplex PCR, a mixture combining 60 forward primers for TCR Vbeta segments and 13 reverse primers for TCR Jbeta segments was used. Amplification of the CDR3 region of rearranged TCR beta genes was performed with a multiplex PCR assay on genomic DNA. The Illumina HiSeq System was used to sequence the amplified TCR beta libraries as 87-base-pair reads. Turning to the authors' computational methods: A later analysis tallied 75 million to 85 million unique TCR beta chains across the 640 or so repertoires, and approximately 12 million of those chains were shared by two or more donors. Raw reads were error-corrected and collapsed into unique sequences by a nearest-neighbor algorithm in which closely related sequences were merged to remove PCR and sequencing errors. CDR3 sequences were aligned to IMGT reference sequences to assign V, D and J gene segments. For a sequence to be retained, at least a six-nucleotide match to both a V gene segment and a J gene segment was required. Rearrangements were classified as productive when the CDR3 lacked stop codons and remained in frame with V and J, and all other rearrangements were classified as non-productive. CDR3 was defined according to IMGT convention as the region running from the second conserved V-encoded cysteine to the conserved J-encoded phenylalanine. The earlier analysis of some 580 of the donors excluded any sequence lacking an unambiguous match to a single V gene segment. An earlier analysis of 587 of the donors classified V segments as functional when productive rearrangements were above 56.7% and as segregating when the standard deviation between donors was above 5%. A statistical classification framework was developed to diagnose cytomegalovirus status using the catalog of TCR beta chain sequences. In a later analysis, TCR nucleotide sequences were compared against IMGT/GENE-DB human TR gene sequences so that V and J genes could be assigned. The TCRdist pipeline was used in a later analysis to assign CDR3 sequences and most-parsimonious VDJ recombination scenarios. A later analysis defined each TCR beta chain by its CDR3 amino acid sequence plus V-gene family, and excluded reads lacking a unique V-gene family. As a way to deal with suspected cross-contamination and a sequencing artifact, a later analysis dropped over 550 nucleotide sequences that were highly shared and had low generation probability. In a later analysis, a clonal expansion index for each public chain was calculated from normalized within-repertoire ranks of inferred template counts. In a later analysis, generation probabilities were computed using a VDJ recombination model fitted to out-of-frame rearrangements, and the results were checked against IGoR. In a later analysis, TCR-TCR, TCR-HLA and TCR-CMV co-occurrence was scored with hypergeometric tests, and a repertoire-size bias correction was applied to TCR pairs. False discovery rates were estimated in a later analysis by permuting HLA or CMV assignments 20 times. In a later analysis, co-occurring TCRs were grouped using DBSCAN, and TCRdist sequence similarity was added for clustering within HLA-allele-positive subsets. Co-occurrence clustering excluded repertoires with fewer than 30,000 or more than 120,000 public chains, plus five with anomalous nucleotide sharing. Entries here come from immuneACCESS through TCRdb and include only in-frame sequences with V and J called. Some clones fail to appear in such tables; in the studies checked, an unresolved V gene covers under half of the shortfall, and the cause of the remainder is unknown. V, J and clone size derive from that table, while D and trimming were established from the DNA sequence. Here the sample has about 160,000 clones; 80% occur a single time. 8.5% to 10% of the sample comes from the top ten.

Sequenced: PBMCs. The receptor was isolated from a young man in good health and CMV-seropositive. The chain is made from TRBV7-6 and TRBJ2-7, with 8 bases in between that match TRBD1. Read as DNA, the sequence is TGTGCCAGCAGCCTCGGACAGGGACTCTCCTACGAGCAGTACTTC. Its protein product is CASSLGQGLSYEQYF.